This T cell receptor (beta chain) is from a study of T-cell memory formation after mild COVID-19 listed by TCRdb under 2021. For context, the study as a whole: TCR sequence clusters from the two donors were found to be largely donor specific. The cohort was made up of two young adult volunteers, one female and one male, who were previously healthy. Longitudinal TCRalpha and TCRbeta repertoire sequencing tracked T-cell clones expanding and contracting after mild COVID-19 in two donors. Broad study findings and their caveats: Contracting CD4+ clones appeared mostly in the CM and EM memory subsets, whereas CD8+ clones were enriched in EMRA. SARS-CoV-2 specificity of the second-wave clones peaking on day 37 was not confirmed. Only a couple of mild cases were covered by the study, and larger cohorts that include severe cases with pre-infection samples were considered necessary. Balanced CD4/CD8 phenotypes were observed for clones contracting from day 15 to 85, whereas a bias towards CD4+ was observed for a second wave of clones expanding from day 15 to 37. The detection of some responding clones in pre-infection memory suggests that pre-existing cross-reactive memory T cells joined the SARS-CoV-2 response.

With respect to this clonotype: Its antigen is unknown. No qualities accompany the bases; no much larger clone lies one base away.

From a lookup of the germline V gene (reference sequence), CDR1 and CDR2 are DFQATT and SNEGSKA. The CDR3 runs 14 residues from the cysteine to the phenylalanine. Just CDR3 DNA is preserved here, 42 bases in frame from base 1. Here V drops 5 bases and J drops 1 base, and the junction holds 6 bases not matched to any gene. For sequencing, an Illumina NovaSeq 6000 was employed. TCRalpha and TCRbeta cDNA libraries were built by 5'RACE with constant-segment primers, adding sample barcodes and unique molecular identifiers. RNA was extracted from every sample with Trizol reagent. The libraries were amplified in two PCR steps, and the second step added a second sample barcode and Illumina TruSeq adapters. Sequencing of the libraries was done on an Illumina NovaSeq, producing 2 x 150 bp paired-end reads. Per the original workflow: The reads were demultiplexed and collapsed into UMI-guided consensus sequences using migec v1.2.7. With mixcr v2.1.11, UMI consensuses were aligned to TRA and TRB V and J templates and assembled into clonotypes. Expanded or contracted clonotypes were those called significant by both edgeR and NoisET, with noise models trained on biological replicates. For edgeR calls, the cutoffs were a false discovery rate-adjusted p below 0.01 and a log2 fold-change threshold of 1. As an exploratory analysis of dynamics, max-normalized trajectories of the 1000 most abundant clonotypes were examined with PCA combined with hierarchical clustering. Separately sequenced CD4+ and CD8+ repertoires were used to assign a CD4 or CD8 phenotype to each responding clone. The public reads were reanalyzed by TCRdb: fastp trimming at Q25, MiXCR alignment, in-frame beta chains only. Each record represents a unique CDR3 protein, reported with the most common genes and DNA among its rows. The V and J calls come from TCRdb's annotation, not from the publication. The sample profile shows approximately 400,000 distinct CDR3 sequences; about a sixth of them were found once. In total, the top ten clones hold under 25% of the sample.

Ficoll-Paque density gradient centrifugation was used to isolate PBMCs. The chain uses TRBV20-1 and TRBJ2-3, and 7 junctional nucleotides match TRBD1. The clonotype originates from a man between 18 and 35 years old who had mild COVID-19 (a few samples of this study predate the infection). The sample titles of this study are shuffled in the database, so cell type and time point are left out; the donor was told from shared clones. The specimen was PBMCs or a T cell subset sorted from them (not recorded which). For the CDR3, the sequence is CSARTGTGTDTQYF. The DNA reads TGCAGTGCTCGGACCGGGACAGGCACAGATACGCAGTATTTT.